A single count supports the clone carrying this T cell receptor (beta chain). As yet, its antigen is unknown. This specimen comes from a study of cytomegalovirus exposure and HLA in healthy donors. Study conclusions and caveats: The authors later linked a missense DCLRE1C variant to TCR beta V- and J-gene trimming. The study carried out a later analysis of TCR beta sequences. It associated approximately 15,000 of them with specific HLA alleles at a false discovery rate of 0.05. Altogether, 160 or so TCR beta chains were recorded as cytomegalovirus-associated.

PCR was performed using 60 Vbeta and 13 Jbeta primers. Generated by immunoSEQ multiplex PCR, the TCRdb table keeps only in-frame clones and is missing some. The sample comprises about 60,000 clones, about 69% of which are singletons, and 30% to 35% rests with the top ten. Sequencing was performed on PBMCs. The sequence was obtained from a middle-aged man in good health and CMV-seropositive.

In nucleotides, the CDR3 is TGCGCCAGCAGCTTGGTAGCGGGGGAGAATGAGCAGTACTTC. It yields the protein CASSLVAGENEQYF. The rearrangement joins TRBV5-1 to TRBJ2-7; 9 bases match TRBD2. This CDR3 comprises 14 residues. Germline V gene data show CDR1 as SGHRS and CDR2 as YFSETQ. Losses at the gene ends were 0 bases for V and 7 bases for J; bases not matched to a gene: 5. The full variable domain, with the rest looked up from reference TRBV5-1 and TRBJ2-7, is KAGVTQTPRYLIKTRGQQVTLSCSPISGHRSVSWYQQTPGQGLQFLFEYFSETQRNKGNFPGRFSGRQFSNSRSEMNVSTLELGDSALYLCASSLVAGENEQYFGPGTRLTVT.